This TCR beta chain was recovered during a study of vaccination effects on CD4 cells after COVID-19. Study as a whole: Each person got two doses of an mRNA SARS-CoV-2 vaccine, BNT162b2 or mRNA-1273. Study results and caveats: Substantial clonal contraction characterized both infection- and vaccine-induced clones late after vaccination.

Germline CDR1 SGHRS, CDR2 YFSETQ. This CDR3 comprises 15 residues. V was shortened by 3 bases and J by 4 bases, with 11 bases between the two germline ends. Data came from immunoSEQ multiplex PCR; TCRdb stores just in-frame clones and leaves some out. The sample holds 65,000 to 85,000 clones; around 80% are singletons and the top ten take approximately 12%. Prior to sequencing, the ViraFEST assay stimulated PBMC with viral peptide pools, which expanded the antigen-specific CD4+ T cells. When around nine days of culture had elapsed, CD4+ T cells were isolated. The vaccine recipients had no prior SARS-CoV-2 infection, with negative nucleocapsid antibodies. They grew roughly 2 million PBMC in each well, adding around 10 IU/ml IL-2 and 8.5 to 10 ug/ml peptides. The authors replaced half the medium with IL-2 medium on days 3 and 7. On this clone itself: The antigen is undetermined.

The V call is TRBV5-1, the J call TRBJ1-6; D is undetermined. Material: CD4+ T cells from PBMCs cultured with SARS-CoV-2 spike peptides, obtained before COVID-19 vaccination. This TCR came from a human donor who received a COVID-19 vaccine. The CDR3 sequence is CASSSDGPYNSPLHF. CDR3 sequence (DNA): TGCGCCAGCAGCTCGGACGGACCATATAATTCACCCCTCCACTTT.